The next 17 T cell receptor beta chains were all read from a single sample in a study of identical twins. Using its own MiXCR run on the 5' RACE reads, TCRdb lists one record per CDR3 protein. Counted here are hundreds of thousands of distinct CDR3 sequences, less than 7% occurring once; the ten biggest clones make up roughly 1.8%. Sequenced sample: naive T cells sorted from blood. These TCRs come from a man aged 18 to 29 in good health.

The J gene is TRBJ2-7, the V gene TRBV20-1; 7 nucleotides line up with TRBD1. Per germline, CDR1 DFQATT and CDR2 SNEGSKA (reference sequence). The CDR3 is 14 residues long. With V trimmed by 6 bases and J by 2 bases, 10 bases remained unmatched. CDR3 protein: CSANDREKPYEQYF. In DNA form, the CDR3 reads TGCAGTGCGAACGACAGGGAGAAACCCTACGAGCAGTACTTC.

This clonotype was seen repeatedly, ten times or more. The chain is built from TRBV6-5 and TRBJ1-1; D possibly corresponds to TRBD1 (6 bases). Germline V gene sequence: CDR1 MNHEY, CDR2 SVGAGI. This CDR3 is 16 amino acids long. V was cut by 0 bases and J by 0 bases, with 11 bases left in between. The CDR3 sequence: CASSYSVRQVNTEAFF. CDR3 coding DNA: TGTGCCAGCAGTTACTCGGTCCGACAGGTGAACACTGAAGCTTTCTTT.

Many counts were recorded for this clonotype. This sequence joins TRBV5-1 and TRBJ2-1; TRBD2 might be the D (7 bases). The V end was cut by 0 bases, the J end by 1 base, with 11 bases between. The CDR3 sequence is 16 residues long. Per germline, CDR1 SGHRS and CDR2 YFSETQ. CDR3 region: CASSLEGGGSYNEQFF. The CDR3 bases are TGCGCCAGCAGCTTGGAAGGGGGGGGATCCTACAATGAGCAGTTCTTC.

The sample holds many counts of this clonotype. This chain joins TRBV4-3 and TRBJ2-7; the D gene is possibly TRBD2 (6 bases). The length of the CDR3 is 15 residues. The germline V and J ends were trimmed by 0 bases and 3 bases, with 12 bases remaining between them. Germline assignment: CDR1 LGHNA and CDR2 YSLEER. CDR3 nucleotides: TGCGCCAGCAGCCAAGACGCGGGACGCAGCTACGAGCAGTACTTC. Amino acids: CASSQDAGRSYEQYF.

This rearrangement joins TRBV5-1 to TRBJ2-5; TRBD1 aligns across 9 bases. Per the germline V gene, CDR1 is SGHRS and CDR2 is YFSETQ. J lost 2 bases, V lost 0 bases, and 8 bases had no gene match. The CDR3 is 17 residues long. The CDR3 nucleotides are TGCGCCAGCAGCTTGGGGGGACAGGGTCCTCTTCAAGAGACCCAGTACTTC. Its translation: CASSLGGQGPLQETQYF.

This clonotype was counted only a few times. J is TRBJ2-6 and V is TRBV10-3; D tentatively reads TRBD1 or TRBD2 (5 bases each). The germline V and J ends were trimmed by 0 bases and 0 bases, with 9 bases remaining between them. This CDR3 contains 17 residues. Germline CDR1 is ENHRY and CDR2 is SYGVKD. The CDR3 DNA is TGTGCCATCAGTGAGTCTAAGGGGAGCTCTGGGGCCAACGTCCTGACTTTC. Amino acid sequence: CAISESKGSSGANVLTF.

This rearrangement joins TRBV5-1 to TRBJ2-5; 11 bases agree with TRBD2. This CDR3 has 14 amino acids. Germline V CDR1 and CDR2: SGHRS, YFSETQ. With V trimmed by 4 bases and J by 5 bases, 4 bases remained unmatched. CDR3 sequence: CASSPTSGMETQYF. The CDR3 DNA is TGCGCCAGCAGCCCGACTAGCGGGATGGAGACCCAGTACTTC.

This clonotype was found many times. The chain recombines TRBV12-3 or TRBV12-4 with TRBJ2-2; 11 bases line up with TRBD2. The CDR3 has 15 residues. After removal of 6 bases from V and 3 bases from J, the junction contained 3 bases not matched to a gene. The CDR3 protein is CASSPSGRHTGELFF. In nucleotides, the CDR3 is TGTGCCAGCAGCCCTAGCGGGAGGCACACCGGGGAGCTGTTTTTT.

This clonotype came up a few times. Here the CDR3 reads CASSSGQPIYGYTF. In DNA form, the CDR3 reads TGTGCCAGCAGTTCGGGACAGCCTATCTATGGCTACACCTTC. The J gene is TRBJ1-2, the V gene TRBV12-3 or TRBV12-4; 7 positions agree with TRBD1. The junction had 6 bases not matched to a gene; V was cut back by 4 bases and J by 4 bases. The CDR3 is 14 residues long.

This clonotype turned up a few times. V usage is TRBV30 and J usage is TRBJ1-1; no clear D gene. This CDR3 spans 13 amino acids. Germline V gives CDR1 GTSNPN, CDR2 SVGIG (reference sequence). V was clipped by 4 bases and J by 1 base, with 10 bases between them. The CDR3 bases are TGTGCCTGGAACCCGCCGGGGAACACTGAAGCTTTCTTT. Amino acids: CAWNPPGNTEAFF.

This clonotype was picked up many times. The rearrangement joins TRBV5-1 to TRBJ2-3; TRBD1 might be the D (5 bases). Germline lookup yields CDR1 SGHRS and CDR2 YFSETQ. The CDR3 loop spans 15 amino acids. V lost 0 bases to trimming and J lost 2 bases, with 10 bases between them. The CDR3, as DNA: TGCGCCAGCAGCTTGGCTCGGACACTCACAGATACGCAGTATTTT. Encoded protein: CASSLARTLTDTQYF.

This clonotype was recorded at least ten times. This chain uses TRBV20-1 with TRBJ2-1; D gene ambiguous. The CDR3 totals 11 residues. Germline V CDR1 and CDR2: DFQATT, SNEGSKA (reference sequence). DNA for the CDR3: TGCACCGGCGAGGCCGACAATGAGCAGTTCTTC. Protein: CTGEADNEQFF.

This clonotype was seen only a few times. At one boundary the junction diverges from the germline segment, which might be a read error. The chain links TRBV7-8 to TRBJ1-5; D gene uncertain. This CDR3 spans 14 amino acids. Germline V gives CDR1 SGHVS, CDR2 FQNEAQ. The CDR3 spells CAGSLLDGNQPQHF. The CDR3 DNA reads as TGTGCCGGCAGCTTATTGGACGGGAATCAGCCCCAGCATTTT.

This clonotype has a handful of counts. The V call is TRBV4-1, the J call TRBJ2-3, with 14 bases identical to TRBD2. The V and J ends lost 5 bases and 0 bases, in that order; junction bases with no gene match: 4. Germline values: CDR1 MGHRA, CDR2 YSYEKL. The CDR3 totals 17 residues. Here the CDR3 reads CASSYGTSGRSTDTQYF. Written as DNA, the CDR3 is TGCGCCAGCAGCTACGGGACTAGCGGGAGAAGCACAGATACGCAGTATTTT.

This clonotype was seen at least ten times. The V call is TRBV12-3 or TRBV12-4, the J call TRBJ1-4, with D maybe TRBD1 (5 bases). Between the trimmed V and J ends, which lost 5 bases and 8 bases, there was a span of 12 bases. The CDR3 is 13 amino acids. The CDR3 protein is CASSLQGGEKLFF. DNA for the CDR3: TGTGCCAGCAGTCTCCAGGGTGGGGAAAAACTGTTTTTT.

Ten or more counts support this clonotype. This chain connects TRBV25-1 to TRBJ2-1, with 11 bases that match TRBD2. The V segment lost 4 bases and the J segment 5 bases; nucleotides outside the gene matches: 7. Germline V lookup: CDR1 MGHDK, CDR2 SYGVNS. The CDR3 is 16 residues long. Written as DNA, the CDR3 is TGTGCCAGCAGTGCCGCTAGCGGGAGGTCCCACAATGAGCAGTTCTTC. This gives the protein CASSAASGRSHNEQFF.

At least ten counts were recorded for this clonotype. The chain's CDR3 is CASSRGTDHTEAFF. The DNA of the CDR3 is TGCGCCAGCAGCCGCGGGACGGACCACACTGAAGCTTTCTTT. The V and J genes are TRBV5-1 and TRBJ1-1, with D possibly being TRBD1 (5 bases). The V and J ends lost 4 bases and 3 bases respectively, with 13 bases between them. Germline V gives CDR1 SGHRS, CDR2 YFSETQ. This CDR3 has 14 residues.